The text below deals with one T cell receptor (beta chain). This sample is drawn from a study of blood T cell repertoires in COVID-19. Study as a whole: The origin of the acute and convalescent COVID-19 samples was the United States, Italy and Spain. In each case, the material was cDNA or gDNA derived from T cells, B-cell-depleted T cells, or PBMCs.

In the original analysis: Reference gene primer amplification yielded estimated nucleated cell counts. Sequenced by immunoSEQ multiplex PCR; TCRdb stores in-frame clones only, minus some. That table is the source of V, J and clone size, and D and trimming were worked out from the DNA. The repertoire consists of some 59,000 clones, with around 73% occurring once and the leading ten covering roughly a fifth. With V trimmed by 4 bases and J by 8 bases, 9 bases remained unmatched. This CDR3 comprises 15 residues. Germline V lookup: CDR1 MDHEN, CDR2 SYDVKM. The genes are TRBV28 and TRBJ2-1, with 9 bases fitting TRBD2. Specimen: peripheral blood. The source of this sequence is an elderly man with active or convalescent COVID-19. CDR3 coding DNA: TGTGCCAGCAGTTCACAGGGACTAGCTTTTCATGAGCAGTTCTTC. Translated, it gives CASSSQGLAFHEQFF. Using reference TRBV28 and TRBJ2-1 for the parts outside the CDR3, the full variable domain is DVKVTQSSRYLVKRTGEKVFLECVQDMDHENMFWYRQDPGLGLRLIYFSYDVKMKEKGDIPEGYSVSREKKERFSLILESASTNQTSMYLCASSSQGLAFHEQFFGPGTRLTVL.